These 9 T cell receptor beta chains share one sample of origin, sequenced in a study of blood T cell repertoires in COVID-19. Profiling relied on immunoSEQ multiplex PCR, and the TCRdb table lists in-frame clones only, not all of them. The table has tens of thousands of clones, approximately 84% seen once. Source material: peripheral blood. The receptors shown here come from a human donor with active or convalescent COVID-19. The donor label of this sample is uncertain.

The CDR3 region is CASSLRSGTRLLATNEKLFF. In nucleotides, the CDR3 is TGTGCCAGCAGTCTCCGATCCGGGACTCGACTTTTAGCAACTAATGAAAAACTGTTTTTT. The genes are TRBV27 and TRBJ1-4; possibly TRBD1 for D (5 bases). The ends were cut back, 5 bases at V and 0 bases at J, with 25 bases in the middle. This CDR3 contains 20 residues. Looked up from germline, CDR1 is MNHEY and CDR2 is SMNVEV (reference sequence).

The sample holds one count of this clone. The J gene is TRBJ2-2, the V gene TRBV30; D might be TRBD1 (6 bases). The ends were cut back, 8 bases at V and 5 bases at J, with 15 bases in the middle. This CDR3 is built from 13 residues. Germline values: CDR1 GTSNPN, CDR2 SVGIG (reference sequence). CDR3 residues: CAQGLLGTGELFF. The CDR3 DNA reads TGTGCCCAGGGGCTTTTGGGGACCGGGGAGCTGTTTTTT.

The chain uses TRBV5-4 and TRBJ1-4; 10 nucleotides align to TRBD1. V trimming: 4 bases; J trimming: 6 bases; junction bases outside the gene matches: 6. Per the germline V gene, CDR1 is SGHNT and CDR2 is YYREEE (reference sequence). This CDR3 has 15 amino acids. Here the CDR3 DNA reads TGTGCCAGCAGCCCGACAGGGGGCGCGGATGAAAAACTGTTTTTT. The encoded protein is CASSPTGGADEKLFF.

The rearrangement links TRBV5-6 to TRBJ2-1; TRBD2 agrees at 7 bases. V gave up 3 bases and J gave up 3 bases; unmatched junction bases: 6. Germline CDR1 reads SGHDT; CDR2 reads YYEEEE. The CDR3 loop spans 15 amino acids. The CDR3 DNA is TGTGCCAGCAGCTACGGGACTACTTTCTACAATGAGCAGTTCTTC. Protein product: CASSYGTTFYNEQFF.

The CDR3 sequence is CAWGRTSVTDTQYF. CDR3 bases: TGTGCCTGGGGACGGACTAGCGTTACAGATACGCAGTATTTT. This chain joins TRBV30 and TRBJ2-3; 9 nucleotides match TRBD2. V was clipped by 5 bases and J by 3 bases; unmatched bases: 6. CDR3 length equals 14 residues. The germline gives CDR1 GTSNPN, CDR2 SVGIG (reference sequence).

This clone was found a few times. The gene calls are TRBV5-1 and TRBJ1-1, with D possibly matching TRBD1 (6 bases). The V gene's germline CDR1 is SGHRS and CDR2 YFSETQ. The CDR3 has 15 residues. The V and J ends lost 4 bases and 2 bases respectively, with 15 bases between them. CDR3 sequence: CASSPGSTGNTEAFF. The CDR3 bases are TGCGCCAGCAGCCCGGGGTCGACAGGTAACACTGAAGCTTTCTTT.

The CDR3 loop is CASSSLSYEQYF. The CDR3 nucleotides read TGCGCCAGCAGCTCTCTTTCCTACGAGCAGTACTTC. V is TRBV5-1 and J is TRBJ2-7; no clear D gene. The CDR3 runs to 12 residues. Per the germline V gene, CDR1 is SGHRS and CDR2 is YFSETQ. V lost 3 bases and J 1 base, leaving 5 bases between the germline ends.

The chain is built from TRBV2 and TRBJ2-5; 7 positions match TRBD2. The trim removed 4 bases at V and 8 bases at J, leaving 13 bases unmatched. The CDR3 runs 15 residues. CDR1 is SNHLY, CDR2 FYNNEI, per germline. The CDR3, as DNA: TGTGCCAGCAGTGGGGAGGGACGTAACCCATCTACCCAGTACTTC. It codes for CASSGEGRNPSTQYF.

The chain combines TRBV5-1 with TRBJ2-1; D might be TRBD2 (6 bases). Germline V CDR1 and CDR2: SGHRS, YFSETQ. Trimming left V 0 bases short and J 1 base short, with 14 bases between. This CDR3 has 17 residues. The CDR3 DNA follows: TGCGCCAGCAGCTTGGCCGCCGGGAGTGGGTCCTACAATGAGCAGTTCTTC. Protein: CASSLAAGSGSYNEQFF.